This T cell receptor beta chain was obtained from a study of shared clonotypes between healthy human individuals. Germline V CDR1 and CDR2: SGHRS, YFSETQ. With V trimmed by 1 base and J by 2 bases, 12 bases remained unmatched. There are 19 residues in the CDR3. Using immunoSEQ multiplex PCR, the repertoire was profiled, and TCRdb retains in-frame clones only, with some absent. The data contain about 1.5 million clones, about 98% of them singletons. The TCR was taken from a man aged 30 to 39 in good health. The V gene is TRBV5-1, the J gene TRBJ2-5; 12 nucleotides align to TRBD2. The specimen was naive CD4+ T cells sorted from blood. As for subset: CD45RA+ positively selected. Here the CDR3 reads CASSLKTLAGGPHQETQYF. The CDR3 DNA is TGCGCCAGCAGCTTGAAGACCCTAGCGGGAGGGCCTCATCAAGAGACCCAGTACTTC.